This T cell receptor (beta chain) comes out of a study of lymphopenia after photon versus proton radiotherapy. Study-wide findings and caveats: A bigger post-nadir fall in TCR diversity correlated inversely with survival time in deceased patients.

Germline loops: CDR1 SGHRS, CDR2 YFSETQ. V was clipped by 5 bases and J by 3 bases; unmatched bases: 7. The CDR3 spans 15 residues. In the case of this clone: Its antigen is as yet unknown.

Generated by immunoSEQ multiplex PCR, the TCRdb table keeps only in-frame clones and is missing some. The sample holds 15,000 to 20,000 clones, around nine tenths seen once. The chain combines TRBV5-1 with TRBJ2-7; TRBD1 aligns across 11 bases. The source is a woman aged 55-70 years with cholangiocarcinoma. Some clones in this sample may be carry-over from other donors' samples. Sequenced here: peripheral blood, sampled from a patient treated with proton-based radiotherapy. The CDR3 nucleotides read TGCGCCAGCAGAGCCGGGACAGGGGGATTCTACGAGCAGTACTTC. The encoded protein is CASRAGTGGFYEQYF.